The rows below give T cell receptor beta chains drawn from one sample of a study of blood T cell repertoires in COVID-19. TCRdb's table, derived via immunoSEQ multiplex PCR, lists solely in-frame clones and lacks some. The sample consists of roughly 260,000 clones, approximately 90% of them appearing once. Sequenced material: PBMCs or T cells enriched from blood (not recorded which). Receptors originate from a human donor in a cohort exposed to, infected with or recovered from COVID-19 (not recorded which). The donor label of this sample is uncertain. Both conserved end residues are part of each CDR3. D genes are given only for firm matches. Some rows have no size entry. The others give once, few or many, or a class for an expanded clone.

j_call d_call clone_size v_call cdr3_aa cdr3_nt
TRBJ2-7 - - TRBV20-1 CSASIAGQFFSYEQYF TGCAGTGCTAGTATAGCCGGACAGTTCTTTTCCTACGAGCAGTACTTC
TRBJ1-2 - - TRBV4-1 CASSDHEAPYYGYTF TGCGCCAGCAGCGACCATGAGGCACCCTATTATGGCTACACCTTC
TRBJ2-5 - - TRBV5-8 CASSRGETQYF TGTGCCAGCAGTAGGGGGGAGACCCAGTACTTC
TRBJ2-7 TRBD1 - TRBV2 CASSEGWGQSYEQYF TGTGCCAGCAGTGAAGGTTGGGGACAGAGTTACGAGCAGTACTTC
TRBJ1-2 - - TRBV4-3 CASSQEVGETYGYTF TGCGCCAGCAGCCAAGAAGTCGGGGAAACCTATGGCTACACCTTC
TRBJ2-1 - - TRBV6-5 CASSYYGGPLNEQFF TGTGCCAGCAGTTACTATGGCGGGCCCCTCAATGAGCAGTTCTTC
TRBJ1-1 - - TRBV11-2 CASSLGLRNTEAFF TGTGCCAGCAGCTTAGGTCTTCGGAACACTGAAGCTTTCTTT
TRBJ1-2 TRBD1 - TRBV2 CASRPPGQGSYGYTF TGTGCCAGCAGACCCCCGGGACAGGGGAGTTATGGCTACACCTTC
TRBJ1-5 - - TRBV30 CAWSNREAQPQHF TGTGCCTGGAGCAATCGGGAGGCTCAGCCCCAGCATTTT
TRBJ1-5 - - TRBV4-3 CASSQDVDQPQHF TGCGCCAGCAGCCAAGATGTAGATCAGCCCCAGCATTTT
TRBJ1-3 - - TRBV5-1 CASSLNRFLGSGNTIYF TGCGCCAGCAGCTTGAACAGATTCCTGGGCTCTGGAAACACCATATATTTT
TRBJ2-2 TRBD1 once TRBV10-3 CAISGRQGPTGELFF TGTGCCATCAGTGGGAGACAGGGGCCCACCGGGGAGCTGTTTTTT
TRBJ1-6 TRBD1 - TRBV6-5 CASRDRDNSPLHF TGTGCCAGCAGGGACAGGGATAATTCACCCCTCCACTTT
TRBJ1-1 TRBD1 many TRBV12-3/TRBV12-4 CATLDRGNTEAFF TGTGCAACCCTGGACAGGGGAAACACTGAAGCTTTCTTT
TRBJ2-7 - - TRBV5-5 CASSGGQLFYEQYF TGTGCCAGCAGCGGAGGGCAGCTCTTCTACGAGCAGTACTTC
TRBJ2-2 TRBD1 - TRBV5-1 CASSPQGGNTGELFF TGCGCCAGCAGCCCACAGGGGGGGAACACCGGGGAGCTGTTTTTT
TRBJ2-3 TRBD2 once TRBV9 CASSGGASGPDTQYF TGTGCCAGCAGCGGGGGGGCTAGCGGGCCAGATACGCAGTATTTT
TRBJ2-2 - - TRBV5-1 CASSVLGGANTGELFF TGCGCCAGCAGCGTGTTAGGGGGGGCCAACACCGGGGAGCTGTTTTTT
TRBJ1-5 TRBD1 once TRBV6-6 CASSYPAGGSQPQHF TGTGCCAGCAGTTACCCGGCAGGGGGAAGTCAGCCCCAGCATTTT
TRBJ2-7 TRBD2 - TRBV5-1 CASSLALTSGGAVQYF TGCGCCAGCAGCTTGGCTCTTACTAGCGGGGGGGCCGTGCAGTACTTC
TRBJ2-1 - - TRBV10-1 CASSGGFGGHEQFF TGCGCCAGCAGTGGTGGGTTTGGCGGTCATGAGCAGTTCTTC
TRBJ2-7 TRBD2 - TRBV18 CASSPGEGVEQYF TGTGCCAGCTCACCAGGGGAGGGAGTCGAGCAGTACTTC
TRBJ1-1 TRBD1 - TRBV19 CASRSGTGGTEAFF TGTGCCAGTAGGTCTGGGACAGGGGGCACTGAAGCTTTCTTT
TRBJ1-5 TRBD1 - TRBV23-1 CASSHPTGGDFDQPQHF TGCGCCAGCAGTCACCCGACAGGGGGAGACTTCGACCAGCCCCAGCATTTT
TRBJ2-3 - - TRBV24-1 CATSDQGTLISTDTQYF TGTGCCACCAGTGACCAAGGGACATTGATTAGCACAGATACGCAGTATTTT
TRBJ1-4 TRBD1 - TRBV7-9 CASSLWTGDATNEKLFF TGTGCCAGCAGCCTATGGACAGGGGACGCAACTAATGAAAAACTGTTTTTT